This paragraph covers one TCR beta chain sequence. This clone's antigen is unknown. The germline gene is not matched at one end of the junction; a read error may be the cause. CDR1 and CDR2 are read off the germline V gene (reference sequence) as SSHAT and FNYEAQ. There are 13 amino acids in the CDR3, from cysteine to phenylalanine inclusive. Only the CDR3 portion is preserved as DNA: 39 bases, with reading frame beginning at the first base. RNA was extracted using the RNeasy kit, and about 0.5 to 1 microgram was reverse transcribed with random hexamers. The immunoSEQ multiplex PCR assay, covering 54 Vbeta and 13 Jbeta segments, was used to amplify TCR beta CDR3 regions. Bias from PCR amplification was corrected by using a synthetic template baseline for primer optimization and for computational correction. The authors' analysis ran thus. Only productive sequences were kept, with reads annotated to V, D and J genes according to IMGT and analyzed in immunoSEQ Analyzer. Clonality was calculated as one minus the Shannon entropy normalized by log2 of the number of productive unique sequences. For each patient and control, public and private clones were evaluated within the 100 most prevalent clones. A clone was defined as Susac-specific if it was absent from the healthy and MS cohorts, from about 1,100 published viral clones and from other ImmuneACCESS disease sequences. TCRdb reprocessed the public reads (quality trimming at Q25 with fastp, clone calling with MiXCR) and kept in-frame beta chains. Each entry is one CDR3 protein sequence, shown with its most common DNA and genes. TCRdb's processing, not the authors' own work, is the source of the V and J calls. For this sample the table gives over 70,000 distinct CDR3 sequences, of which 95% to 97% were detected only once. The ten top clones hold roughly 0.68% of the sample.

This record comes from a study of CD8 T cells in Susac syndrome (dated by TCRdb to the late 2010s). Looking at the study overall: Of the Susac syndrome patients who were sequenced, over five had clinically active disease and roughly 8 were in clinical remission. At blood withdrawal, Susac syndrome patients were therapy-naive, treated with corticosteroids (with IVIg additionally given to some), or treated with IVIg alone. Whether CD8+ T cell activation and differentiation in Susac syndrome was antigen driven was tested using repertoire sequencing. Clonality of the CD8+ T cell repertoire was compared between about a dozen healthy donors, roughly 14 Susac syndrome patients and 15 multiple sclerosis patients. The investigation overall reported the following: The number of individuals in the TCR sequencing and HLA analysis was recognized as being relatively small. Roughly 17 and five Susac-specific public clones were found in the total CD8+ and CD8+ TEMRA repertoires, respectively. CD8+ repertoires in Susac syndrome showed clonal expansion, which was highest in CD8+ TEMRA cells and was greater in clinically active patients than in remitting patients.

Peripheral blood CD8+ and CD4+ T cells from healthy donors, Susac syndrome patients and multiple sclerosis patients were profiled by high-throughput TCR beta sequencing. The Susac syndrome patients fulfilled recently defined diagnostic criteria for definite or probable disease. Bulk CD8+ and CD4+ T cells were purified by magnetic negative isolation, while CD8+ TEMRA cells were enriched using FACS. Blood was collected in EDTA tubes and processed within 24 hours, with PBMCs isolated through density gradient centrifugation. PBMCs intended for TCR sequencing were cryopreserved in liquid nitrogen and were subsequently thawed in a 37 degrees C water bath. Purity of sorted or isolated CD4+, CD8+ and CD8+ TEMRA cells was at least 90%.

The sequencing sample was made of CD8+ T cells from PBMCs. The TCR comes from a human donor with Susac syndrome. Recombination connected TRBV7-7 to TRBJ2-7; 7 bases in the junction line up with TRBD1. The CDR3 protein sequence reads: CASSHGQDYEQYF. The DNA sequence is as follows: TGTGCTAGCAGCCACGGACAGGATTACGAGCAGTACTTC.